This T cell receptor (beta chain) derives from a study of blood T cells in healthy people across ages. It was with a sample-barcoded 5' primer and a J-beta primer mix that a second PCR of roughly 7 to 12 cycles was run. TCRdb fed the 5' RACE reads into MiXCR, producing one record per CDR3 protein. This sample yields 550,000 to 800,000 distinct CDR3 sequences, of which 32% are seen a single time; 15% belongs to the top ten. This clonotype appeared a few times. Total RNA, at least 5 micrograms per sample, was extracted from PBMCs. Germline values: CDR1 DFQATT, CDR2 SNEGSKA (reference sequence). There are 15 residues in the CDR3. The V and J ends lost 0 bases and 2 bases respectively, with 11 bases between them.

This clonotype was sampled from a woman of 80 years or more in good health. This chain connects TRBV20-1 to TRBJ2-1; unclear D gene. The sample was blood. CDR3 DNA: TGCAGTGCTAGAGATCCGGAGCGTACCTACAATGAGCAGTTCTTC. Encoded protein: CSARDPERTYNEQFF.